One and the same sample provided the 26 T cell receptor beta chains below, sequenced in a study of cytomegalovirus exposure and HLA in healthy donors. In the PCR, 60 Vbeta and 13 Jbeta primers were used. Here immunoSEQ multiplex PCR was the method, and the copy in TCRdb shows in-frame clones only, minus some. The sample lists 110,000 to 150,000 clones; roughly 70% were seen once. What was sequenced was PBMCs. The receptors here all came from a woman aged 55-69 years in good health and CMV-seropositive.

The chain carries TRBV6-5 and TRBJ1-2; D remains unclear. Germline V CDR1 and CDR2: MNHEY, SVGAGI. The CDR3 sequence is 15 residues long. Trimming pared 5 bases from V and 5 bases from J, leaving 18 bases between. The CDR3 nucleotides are TGTGCCAGCAGTCCGACGGGCGGGTCGGGGTATGGCTACACCTTC. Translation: CASSPTGGSGYGYTF.

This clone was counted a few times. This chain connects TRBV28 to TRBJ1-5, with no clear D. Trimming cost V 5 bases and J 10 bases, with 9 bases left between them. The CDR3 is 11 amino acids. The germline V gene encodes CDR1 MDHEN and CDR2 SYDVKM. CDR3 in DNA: TGTGCCAGCAGTATGACGGGACCCCAGCATTTT. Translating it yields CASSMTGPQHF. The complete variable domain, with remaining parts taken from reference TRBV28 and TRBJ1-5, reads DVKVTQSSRYLVKRTGEKVFLECVQDMDHENMFWYRQDPGLGLRLIYFSYDVKMKEKGDIPEGYSVSREKKERFSLILESASTNQTSMYLCASSMTGPQHFGDGTRLSIL.

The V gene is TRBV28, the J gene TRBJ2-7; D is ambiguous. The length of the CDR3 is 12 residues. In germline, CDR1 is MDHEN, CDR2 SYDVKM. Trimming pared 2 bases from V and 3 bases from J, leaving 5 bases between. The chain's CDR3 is CASSLGHYEQYF. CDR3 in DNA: TGTGCCAGCAGTTTAGGGCACTACGAGCAGTACTTC.

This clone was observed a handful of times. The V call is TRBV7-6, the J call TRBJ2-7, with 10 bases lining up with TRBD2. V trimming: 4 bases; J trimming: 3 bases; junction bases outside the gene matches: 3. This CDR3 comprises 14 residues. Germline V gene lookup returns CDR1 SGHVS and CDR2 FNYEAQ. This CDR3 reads CASSYVAGGYEQYF. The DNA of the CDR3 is TGTGCCAGCAGCTACGTAGCGGGAGGCTACGAGCAGTACTTC.

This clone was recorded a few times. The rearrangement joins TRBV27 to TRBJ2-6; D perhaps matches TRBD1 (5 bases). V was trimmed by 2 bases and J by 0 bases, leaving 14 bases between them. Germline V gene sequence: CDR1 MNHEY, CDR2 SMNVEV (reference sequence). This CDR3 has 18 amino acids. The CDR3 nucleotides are TGTGCCAGCAGTTTAATCGGGCAGGGTAGCTCTGGGGCCAACGTCCTGACTTTC. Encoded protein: CASSLIGQGSSGANVLTF.

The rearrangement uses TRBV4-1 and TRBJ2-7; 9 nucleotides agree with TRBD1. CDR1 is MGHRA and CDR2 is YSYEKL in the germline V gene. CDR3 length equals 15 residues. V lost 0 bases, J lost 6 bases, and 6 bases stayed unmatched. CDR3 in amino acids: CASSQEGTGKGEQYF. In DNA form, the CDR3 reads TGCGCCAGCAGCCAAGAGGGGACAGGGAAGGGCGAGCAGTACTTC.

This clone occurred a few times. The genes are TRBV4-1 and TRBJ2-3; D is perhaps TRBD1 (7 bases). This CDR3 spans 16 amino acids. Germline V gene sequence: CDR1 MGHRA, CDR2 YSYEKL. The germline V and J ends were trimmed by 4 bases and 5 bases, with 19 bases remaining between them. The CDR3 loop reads CASSPSGGYPGDTQYF. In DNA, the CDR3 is TGCGCCAGCAGCCCCTCAGGGGGGTACCCCGGAGATACGCAGTATTTT.

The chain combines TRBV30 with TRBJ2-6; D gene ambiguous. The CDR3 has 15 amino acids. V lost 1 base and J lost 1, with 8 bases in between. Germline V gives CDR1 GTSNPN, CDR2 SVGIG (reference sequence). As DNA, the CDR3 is TGTGCCTGGAGTGACGCGAGTTCTGGGGCCAACGTCCTGACTTTC. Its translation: CAWSDASSGANVLTF. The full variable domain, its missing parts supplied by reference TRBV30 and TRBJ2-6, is SQTIHQWPATLVQPVGSPLSLECTVEGTSNPNLYWYRQAAGRGLQLLFYSVGIGQISSEVPQNLSASRPQDRQFILSSKKLLLSDSGFYLCAWSDASSGANVLTFGAGSRLTVL.

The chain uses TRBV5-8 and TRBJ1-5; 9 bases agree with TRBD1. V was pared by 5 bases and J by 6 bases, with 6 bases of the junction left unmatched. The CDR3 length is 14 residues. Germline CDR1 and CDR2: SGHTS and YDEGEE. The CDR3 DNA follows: TGTGCCAGCAGAAAGCCGACAGGGGGTCAGCCCCAGCATTTT. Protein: CASRKPTGGQPQHF.

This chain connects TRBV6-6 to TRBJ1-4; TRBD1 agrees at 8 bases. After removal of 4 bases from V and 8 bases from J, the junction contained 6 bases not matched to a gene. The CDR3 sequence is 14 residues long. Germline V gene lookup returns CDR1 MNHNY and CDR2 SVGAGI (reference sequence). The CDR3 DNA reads TGTGCCAGCAGTTTGGACAGGGCGGCAGAAAAACTGTTTTTT. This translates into CASSLDRAAEKLFF.

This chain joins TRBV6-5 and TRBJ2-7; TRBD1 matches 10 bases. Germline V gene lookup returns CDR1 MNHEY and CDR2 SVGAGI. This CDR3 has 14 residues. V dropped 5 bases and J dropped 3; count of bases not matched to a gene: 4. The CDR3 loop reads CASSKGTGVYEQYF. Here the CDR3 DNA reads TGTGCCAGCAGTAAGGGGACAGGGGTCTACGAGCAGTACTTC.

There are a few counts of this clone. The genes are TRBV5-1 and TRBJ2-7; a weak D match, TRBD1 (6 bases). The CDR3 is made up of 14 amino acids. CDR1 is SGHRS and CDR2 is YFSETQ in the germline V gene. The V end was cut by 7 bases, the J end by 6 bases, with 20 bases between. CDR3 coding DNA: TGCGCCAGCCAGCAGTGGGGACATAACGGCGAGCAGTACTTC. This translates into CASQQWGHNGEQYF.

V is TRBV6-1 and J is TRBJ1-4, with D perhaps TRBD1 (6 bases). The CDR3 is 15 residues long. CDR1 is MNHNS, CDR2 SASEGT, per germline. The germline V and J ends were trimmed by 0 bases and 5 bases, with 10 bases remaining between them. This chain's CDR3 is CASSEARQGNEKLFF. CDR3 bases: TGTGCCAGCAGTGAAGCACGGCAGGGGAATGAAAAACTGTTTTTT.

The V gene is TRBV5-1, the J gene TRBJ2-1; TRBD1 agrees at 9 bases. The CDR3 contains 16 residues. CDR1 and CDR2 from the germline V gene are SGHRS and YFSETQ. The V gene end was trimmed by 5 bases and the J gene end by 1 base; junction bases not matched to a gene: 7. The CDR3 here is CASRRPGQGSYNEQFF. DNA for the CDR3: TGCGCCAGCAGACGACCGGGACAGGGATCCTACAATGAGCAGTTCTTC. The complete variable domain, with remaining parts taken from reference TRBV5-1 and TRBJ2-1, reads KAGVTQTPRYLIKTRGQQVTLSCSPISGHRSVSWYQQTPGQGLQFLFEYFSETQRNKGNFPGRFSGRQFSNSRSEMNVSTLELGDSALYLCASRRPGQGSYNEQFFGPGTRLTVL.

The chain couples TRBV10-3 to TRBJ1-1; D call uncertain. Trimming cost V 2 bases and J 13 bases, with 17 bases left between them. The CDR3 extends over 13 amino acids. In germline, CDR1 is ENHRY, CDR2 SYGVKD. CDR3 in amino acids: CAISESTDYPGFF. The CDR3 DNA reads TGTGCCATCAGTGAGAGTACAGACTACCCGGGTTTCTTT.

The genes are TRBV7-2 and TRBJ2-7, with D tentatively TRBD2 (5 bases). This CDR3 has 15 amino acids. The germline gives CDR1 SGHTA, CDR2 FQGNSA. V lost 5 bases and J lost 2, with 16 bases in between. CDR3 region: CASSRPGSPPYEQYF. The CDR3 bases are TGTGCCAGCAGCCGGCCGGGATCTCCTCCCTACGAGCAGTACTTC.

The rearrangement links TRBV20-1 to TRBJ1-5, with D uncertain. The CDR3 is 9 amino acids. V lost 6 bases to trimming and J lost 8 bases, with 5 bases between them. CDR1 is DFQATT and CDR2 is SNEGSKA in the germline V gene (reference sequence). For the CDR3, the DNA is TGCAGTGCACGCGAGCCCCAGCATTTT. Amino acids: CSAREPQHF.

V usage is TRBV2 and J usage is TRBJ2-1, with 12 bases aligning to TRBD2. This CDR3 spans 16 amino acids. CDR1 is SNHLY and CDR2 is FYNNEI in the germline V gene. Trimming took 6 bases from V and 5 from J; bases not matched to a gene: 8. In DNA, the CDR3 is TGTGCCAGCAGCCAACTACTAGCGGGGGGCCACAATGAGCAGTTCTTC. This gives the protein CASSQLLAGGHNEQFF.

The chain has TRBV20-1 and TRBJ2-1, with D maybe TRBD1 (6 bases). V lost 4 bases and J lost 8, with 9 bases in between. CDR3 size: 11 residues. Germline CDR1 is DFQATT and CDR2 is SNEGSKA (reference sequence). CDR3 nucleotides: TGCAGTGCTACAGGGGAATATGAGCAGTTCTTC. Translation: CSATGEYEQFF.

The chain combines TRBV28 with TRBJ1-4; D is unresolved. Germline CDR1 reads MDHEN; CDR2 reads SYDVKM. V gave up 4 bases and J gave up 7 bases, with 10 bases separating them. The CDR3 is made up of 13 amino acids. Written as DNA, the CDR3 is TGTGCCAGCAGTTCCCGGGGAACTGAAAAACTGTTTTTT. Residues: CASSSRGTEKLFF.

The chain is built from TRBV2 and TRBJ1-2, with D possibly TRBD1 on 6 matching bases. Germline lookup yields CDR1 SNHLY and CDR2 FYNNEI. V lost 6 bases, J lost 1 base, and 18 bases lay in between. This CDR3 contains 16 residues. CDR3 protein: CASSFDRRPLNYGYTF. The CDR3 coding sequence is TGTGCCAGCAGCTTTGACAGGCGCCCCCTTAACTATGGCTACACCTTC. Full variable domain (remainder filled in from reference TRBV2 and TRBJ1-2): EPEVTQTPSHQVTQMGQEVILRCVPISNHLYFYWYRQILGQKVEFLVSFYNNEISEKSEIFDDQFSVERPDGSNFTLKIRSTKLEDSAMYFCASSFDRRPLNYGYTFGSGTRLTVV.

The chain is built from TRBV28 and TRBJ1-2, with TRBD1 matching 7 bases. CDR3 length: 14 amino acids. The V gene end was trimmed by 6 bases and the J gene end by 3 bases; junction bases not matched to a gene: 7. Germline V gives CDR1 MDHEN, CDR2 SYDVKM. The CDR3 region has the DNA TGTGCCAGCAGCCGCGATGGGACAGACTATGGCTACACCTTC. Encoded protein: CASSRDGTDYGYTF.

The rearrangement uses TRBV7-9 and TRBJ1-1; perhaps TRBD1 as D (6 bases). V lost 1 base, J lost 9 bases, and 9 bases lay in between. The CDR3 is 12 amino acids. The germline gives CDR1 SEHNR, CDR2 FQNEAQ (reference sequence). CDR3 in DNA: TGTGCCAGCAGCTTAGAACAGGGACAAGCTTTCTTT. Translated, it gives CASSLEQGQAFF.

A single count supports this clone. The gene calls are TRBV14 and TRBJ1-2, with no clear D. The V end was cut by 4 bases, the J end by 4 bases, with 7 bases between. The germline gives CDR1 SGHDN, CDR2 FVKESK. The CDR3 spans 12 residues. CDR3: CASSPRPYGYTF. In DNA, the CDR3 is TGTGCCAGCAGCCCTAGACCCTATGGCTACACCTTC.

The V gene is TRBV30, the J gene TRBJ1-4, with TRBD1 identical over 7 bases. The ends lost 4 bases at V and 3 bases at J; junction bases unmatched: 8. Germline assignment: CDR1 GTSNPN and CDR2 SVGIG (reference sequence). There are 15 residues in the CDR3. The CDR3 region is CAWKIGGTANEKLFF. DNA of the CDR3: TGTGCCTGGAAGATTGGAGGGACAGCTAATGAAAAACTGTTTTTT.

The CDR3 coding sequence is TGTGCCATCAGTGGAGGGTCGAACACTGAAGCTTTCTTT. As protein: CAISGGSNTEAFF. The V call is TRBV10-3, the J call TRBJ1-1; no definite D call. Trimming stripped 4 bases from V and 1 base from J, with 7 bases between. CDR3 length: 13 residues. Germline V gives CDR1 ENHRY, CDR2 SYGVKD.